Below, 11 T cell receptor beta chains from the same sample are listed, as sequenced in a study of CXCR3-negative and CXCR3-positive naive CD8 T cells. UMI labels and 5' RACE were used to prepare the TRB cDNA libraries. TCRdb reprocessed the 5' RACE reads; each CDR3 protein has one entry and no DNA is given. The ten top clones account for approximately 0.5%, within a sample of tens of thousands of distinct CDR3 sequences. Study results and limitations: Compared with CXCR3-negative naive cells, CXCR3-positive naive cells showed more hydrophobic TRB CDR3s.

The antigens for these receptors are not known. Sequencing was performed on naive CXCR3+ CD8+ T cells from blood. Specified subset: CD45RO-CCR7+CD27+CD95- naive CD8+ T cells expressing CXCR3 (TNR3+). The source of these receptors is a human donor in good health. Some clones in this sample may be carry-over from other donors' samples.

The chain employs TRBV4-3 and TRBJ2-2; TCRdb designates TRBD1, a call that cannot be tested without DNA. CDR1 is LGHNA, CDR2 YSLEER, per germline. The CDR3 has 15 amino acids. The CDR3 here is CASSQDPQGTGELFF.

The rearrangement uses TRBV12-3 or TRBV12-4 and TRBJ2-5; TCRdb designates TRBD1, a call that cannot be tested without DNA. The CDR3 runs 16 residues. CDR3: CASSPFLLGGQETQYF.

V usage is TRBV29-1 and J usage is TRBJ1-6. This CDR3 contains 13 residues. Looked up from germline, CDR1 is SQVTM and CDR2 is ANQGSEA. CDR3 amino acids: CSVVGDHNSPLHF.

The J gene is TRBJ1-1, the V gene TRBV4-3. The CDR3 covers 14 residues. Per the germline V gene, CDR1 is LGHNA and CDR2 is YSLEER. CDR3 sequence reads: CASSQVQENTEAFF.

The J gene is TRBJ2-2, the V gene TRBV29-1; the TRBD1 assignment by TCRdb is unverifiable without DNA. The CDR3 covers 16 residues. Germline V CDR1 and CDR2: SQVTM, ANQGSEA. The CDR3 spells CSVEGGPGGNTGELFF.

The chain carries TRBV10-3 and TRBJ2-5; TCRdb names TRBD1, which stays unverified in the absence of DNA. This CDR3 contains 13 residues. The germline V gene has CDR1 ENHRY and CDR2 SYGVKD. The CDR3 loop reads CAIGRSGQETQYF.

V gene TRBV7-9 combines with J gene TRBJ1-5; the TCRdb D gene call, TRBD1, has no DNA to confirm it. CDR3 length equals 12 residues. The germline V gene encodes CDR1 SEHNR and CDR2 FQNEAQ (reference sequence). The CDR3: CASSPLNQPQHF.

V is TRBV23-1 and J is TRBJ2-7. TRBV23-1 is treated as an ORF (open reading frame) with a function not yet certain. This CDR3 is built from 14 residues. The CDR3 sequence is CASSPSRRTYEQYF.

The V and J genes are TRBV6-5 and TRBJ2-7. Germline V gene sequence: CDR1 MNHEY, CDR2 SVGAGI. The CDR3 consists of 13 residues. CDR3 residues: CASSYFASYEQYF.

The CDR3 loop reads CATFGRDPYEQYF. The chain combines TRBV6-1 with TRBJ2-7; the TRBD2 assignment by TCRdb is unverifiable without DNA. The length of the CDR3 is 13 residues. Germline CDR1 reads MNHNS; CDR2 reads SASEGT.

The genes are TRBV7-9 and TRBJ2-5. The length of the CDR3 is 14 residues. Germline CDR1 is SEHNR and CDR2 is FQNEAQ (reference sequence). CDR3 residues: CASSLSGHQETQYF.